This T cell receptor beta chain was retrieved from a study of cytotoxic CD8 clonotypes in ibrutinib-treated CLL. Across the study: Across the patients, 10 to 11 were relapsed/refractory, about 15 treatment-naive and about 17 IGHV unmutated.

Germline V gene data show CDR1 as SGHRS and CDR2 as YFSETQ. V lost 4 bases, J lost 3 bases, and 7 bases stayed unmatched. CDR3 size: 14 residues. Generated by immunoSEQ multiplex PCR, the TCRdb table keeps only in-frame clones and is missing some. The repertoire holds hundreds of thousands of clones, with under 70% as singletons. Study results and limitations: Under therapy, public clonotypes either contracted or stayed stable, and they were uncommon.

The count of this clone is one. Its antigen is currently unknown. The V and J genes are TRBV5-1 and TRBJ2-7, with 7 bases fitting TRBD1. The source is a human donor with chronic lymphocytic leukemia. Material: PBMCs, obtained after 36 months of ibrutinib treatment. The CDR3, as DNA: TGCGCCAGCAGCCTCCTGACAGGGAACTACGAGCAGTACTTC. Translating gives CASSLLTGNYEQYF.